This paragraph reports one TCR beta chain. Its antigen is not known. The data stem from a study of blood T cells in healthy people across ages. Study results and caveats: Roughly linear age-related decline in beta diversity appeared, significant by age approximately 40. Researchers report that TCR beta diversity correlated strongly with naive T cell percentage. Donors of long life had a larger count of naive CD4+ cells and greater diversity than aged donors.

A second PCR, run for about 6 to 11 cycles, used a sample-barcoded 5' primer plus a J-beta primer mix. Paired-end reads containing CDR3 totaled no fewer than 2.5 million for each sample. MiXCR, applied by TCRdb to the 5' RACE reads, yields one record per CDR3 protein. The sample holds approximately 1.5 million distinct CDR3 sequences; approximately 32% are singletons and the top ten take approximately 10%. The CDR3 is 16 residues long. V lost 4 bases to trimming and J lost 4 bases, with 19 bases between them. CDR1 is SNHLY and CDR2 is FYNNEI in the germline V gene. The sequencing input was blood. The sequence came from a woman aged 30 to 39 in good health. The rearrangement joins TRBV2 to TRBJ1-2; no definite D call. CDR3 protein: CASSGTRRAGFYGYTF. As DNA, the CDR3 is TGTGCCAGCAGTGGCACTAGAAGGGCAGGATTCTATGGCTACACCTTC.